This paragraph covers one T cell receptor (beta chain) sequence. The CDR3 end lies 3 residues beyond the end of the read and is filled in from the germline J gene. The same CDR3 can be traced to other DNA sequences in this sample. The entry originates in a study of T cells in women clearing cervical HPV infection. CDR3 length: 16 amino acids. Germline values: CDR1 KGHSH, CDR2 LQKENI. The V and J ends lost 6 bases and 6 bases, in that order; junction bases with no gene match: 14. Some clones are missing from TCRdb's copy, which holds only in-frame ones; the method was immunoSEQ multiplex PCR. This table holds approximately 31,000 clones.

The TCR sequence derives from a woman between 18 and 70 years old with a cervical HPV16 infection that either progressed to CIN3+ or cleared (not recorded which). Sequenced material: blood buffy coat. The chain joins TRBV18 to TRBJ1-2, with 9 bases aligning to TRBD1. CDR3 DNA (partial): TGTGCCAGCTCGTCCATTGGTGACAGGGGGAAGGATGGC. As protein: CASSSIGDRGKDG. The full CDR3 protein is CASSSIGDRGKDGYTF.